Listed below are T cell receptor beta chains from one sample, sequenced in a study of cytomegalovirus exposure and HLA in healthy donors. The repertoire was sequenced with immunoSEQ multiplex PCR; TCRdb's copy has only in-frame clones and lacks some. This table lists around 100,000 clones. The material sequenced was PBMCs. Receptors were obtained from a woman aged 25 to 39 in good health and CMV-seronegative. The CDR3 runs from the conserved cysteine through the conserved F or W. D genes are given only for firm matches.

D gene,J gene,V gene,CDR3 length,CDR3 protein,CDR3 DNA
TRBD2,TRBJ2-5,TRBV4-1,15,CASSQIRGGRETQYF,TGCGCCAGCAGCCAGATCCGCGGGGGGCGAGAGACCCAGTACTTC
.,TRBJ2-7,TRBV9,14,CASSVATETYEQYF,TGTGCCAGCAGCGTGGCGACTGAAACCTACGAGCAGTACTTC
TRBD1,TRBJ1-5,TRBV27,15,CASSLKGALGQPQHF,TGTGCCAGCAGTTTAAAGGGGGCTTTGGGTCAGCCCCAGCATTTT
.,TRBJ1-1,TRBV5-1,15,CASSFIPRGGTEAFF,TGCGCCAGCAGCTTCATCCCCAGAGGGGGCACTGAAGCTTTCTTT
.,TRBJ1-2,TRBV6-6,12,CASSQTTPGYTF,TGTGCCAGCAGTCAGACGACACCTGGCTACACCTTC
.,TRBJ2-3,TRBV7-7,16,CASSPRGGAFPDTQYF,TGTGCTAGCAGCCCGCGCGGCGGCGCCTTTCCAGATACGCAGTATTTT
.,TRBJ1-1,TRBV19,15,CASSIGGGIGTEAFF,TGTGCCAGTAGTATAGGGGGGGGAATCGGCACTGAAGCTTTCTTT
.,TRBJ1-3,TRBV30,14,CAWTWGGAGNTIYF,TGTGCCTGGACTTGGGGGGGAGCTGGAAACACCATATATTTT
.,TRBJ1-1,TRBV6-1,15,CASSDHRVVNTEAFF,TGTGCCAGCAGTGACCACAGGGTGGTGAACACTGAAGCTTTCTTT
.,TRBJ1-2,TRBV5-3,15,CARSLAGQGNYGYTF,TGTGCCAGAAGCTTGGCCGGGCAGGGAAACTATGGCTACACCTTC
TRBD1,TRBJ1-5,TRBV7-9,16,CASSLAGTGGNQPQHF,TGTGCCAGCAGCCTTGCCGGGACAGGGGGTAATCAGCCCCAGCATTTT
TRBD2,TRBJ2-1,TRBV7-2,15,CASSTSGTSGSEQFF,TGTGCCAGCAGCACCTCCGGGACTAGCGGGAGTGAGCAGTTCTTC
TRBD1,TRBJ1-2,TRBV30,15,CAWSVRQGANYGYTF,TGTGCCTGGAGTGTACGACAGGGAGCTAACTATGGCTACACCTTC
.,TRBJ1-1,TRBV30,14,CAWSVLGGNTEAFF,TGTGCCTGGAGTGTACTGGGGGGGAACACTGAAGCTTTCTTT
.,TRBJ2-7,TRBV10-3,13,CAIKRVGSYEQYF,TGTGCCATCAAGAGGGTCGGGTCCTACGAGCAGTACTTC
TRBD2,TRBJ2-7,TRBV6-6,11,CATAGAYEQYF,TGTGCCACCGCGGGGGCCTACGAGCAGTACTTC
.,TRBJ2-2,TRBV5-4,15,CASSTGQSDTGELFF,TGTGCCAGCAGCACCGGACAGTCGGACACCGGGGAGCTGTTTTTT
TRBD1,TRBJ1-1,TRBV6-1,15,CASSIMDSRGFEAFF,TGTGCCAGCAGCATTATGGACAGCAGGGGGTTTGAAGCTTTCTTT
TRBD1,TRBJ1-1,TRBV6-6,13,CASSDQGAREAFF,TGTGCCAGCAGTGATCAGGGGGCCAGGGAAGCTTTCTTT
TRBD1,TRBJ1-1,TRBV4-2,13,CASSGQGYTEAFF,TGTGCCAGCAGTGGACAGGGGTACACTGAAGCTTTCTTT
.,TRBJ2-7,TRBV28,16,CASSLLFLQGIYEQYF,TGTGCCAGCAGTTTATTATTTTTGCAGGGTATCTACGAGCAGTACTTC
TRBD1,TRBJ2-5,TRBV2,14,CASSEQGQGETQYF,TGTGCCAGCAGTGAACAGGGACAGGGTGAGACCCAGTACTTC
.,TRBJ1-2,TRBV4-1,17,CASSQPSDDRANYGYTF,TGCGCCAGCAGCCAACCCTCGGACGACAGAGCTAACTATGGCTACACCTTC
TRBD1,TRBJ1-1,TRBV9,16,CASSVGAGTGLTEAFF,TGTGCCAGCAGCGTAGGGGCGGGGACAGGGTTGACTGAAGCTTTCTTT
TRBD1,TRBJ1-2,TRBV27,16,CASRPQRPGTANGYTF,TGTGCCAGCAGACCCCAGCGCCCCGGGACAGCAAATGGCTACACCTTC
TRBD1,TRBJ1-1,TRBV28,18,CASSLGTDSLRASTEAFF,TGTGCCAGCAGTTTGGGGACAGATTCGCTACGTGCGTCCACTGAAGCTTTCTTT
.,TRBJ1-1,TRBV7-9,12,CASSLTHTEAFF,TGTGCCAGCAGCCTGACACACACTGAAGCTTTCTTT
.,TRBJ2-4,TRBV6-5,15,CASSYEYAAKNIQYF,TGTGCCAGCAGTTACGAGTATGCGGCCAAAAACATTCAGTACTTC
TRBD1,TRBJ2-2,TRBV28,14,CASSTGQGSGELFF,TGTGCCAGCAGTACGGGACAGGGGTCCGGGGAGCTGTTTTTT
.,TRBJ1-3,TRBV18,17,CASSSTSGTGSGNTIYF,TGTGCCAGCTCTTCAACCAGCGGGACGGGCTCTGGAAACACCATATATTTT
TRBD1,TRBJ2-7,TRBV6-1,14,CASRAGTGASEQYF,TGTGCCAGCAGAGCCGGGACAGGGGCCTCCGAGCAGTACTTC
.,TRBJ2-5,TRBV4-1,19,CASSQDGRSEPLIQETQYF,TGCGCCAGCAGCCAAGATGGGCGCTCTGAGCCCCTCATCCAAGAGACCCAGTACTTC
.,TRBJ1-5,TRBV18,15,CASSPRQNSNQPQHF,TGTGCCAGCTCACCAAGACAGAATAGCAATCAGCCCCAGCATTTT
TRBD1,TRBJ1-1,TRBV29-1,12,CSVGQGDTEAFF,TGCAGCGTTGGACAGGGAGATACTGAAGCTTTCTTT
TRBD1,TRBJ2-7,TRBV4-1,15,CASSQGQGASNEQYF,TGCGCCAGCAGCCAGGGGCAGGGGGCGAGCAACGAGCAGTACTTC
.,TRBJ1-5,TRBV29-1,14,CSVGAEGENQPQHF,TGCAGCGTAGGGGCGGAGGGCGAGAATCAGCCCCAGCATTTT
.,TRBJ2-1,TRBV2,15,CASRPVLNPNNEQFF,TGTGCCAGCAGACCCGTACTGAATCCCAACAATGAGCAGTTCTTC
TRBD2,TRBJ2-1,TRBV4-1,15,CASSQELADYNEQFF,TGCGCCAGCAGCCAGGAACTAGCGGACTACAATGAGCAGTTCTTC
.,TRBJ2-2,TRBV19,14,CASSINSGTGELFF,TGTGCCAGTAGTATTAACAGCGGCACCGGGGAGCTGTTTTTT
.,TRBJ1-5,TRBV11-2,15,CASSPQIGGNQPQHF,TGTGCCAGCAGCCCCCAAATAGGAGGCAATCAGCCCCAGCATTTT
TRBD2,TRBJ2-2,TRBV6-5,14,CASNPSGNTGELFF,TGTGCCAGCAATCCTAGCGGTAACACCGGGGAGCTGTTTTTT
.,TRBJ2-2,TRBV11-2,12,CASSLVAGELFF,TGTGCCAGCAGCTTAGTCGCCGGGGAGCTGTTTTTT
TRBD1,TRBJ1-2,TRBV18,13,CASSPDRVYGYTF,TGTGCCAGCTCACCTGACAGGGTCTATGGCTACACCTTC
.,TRBJ2-5,TRBV7-8,16,CASSLGLVVTQETQYF,TGTGCCAGCAGCTTAGGCCTAGTGGTAACCCAAGAGACCCAGTACTTC
TRBD2,TRBJ2-7,TRBV7-8,15,CASSLAWQGGSEQYF,TGTGCCAGCAGCTTAGCGTGGCAGGGAGGGAGCGAGCAGTACTTC
.,TRBJ1-2,TRBV6-5,15,CASSLLGQGGSGYTF,TGTGCCAGCAGTCTCCTGGGGCAGGGAGGTAGTGGCTACACCTTC
.,TRBJ1-3,TRBV6-5,15,CASSYSQGPGNTIYF,TGTGCCAGCAGTTACTCACAGGGCCCAGGAAACACCATATATTTT
.,TRBJ1-1,TRBV4-1,15,CASSQGRGADTEAFF,TGCGCCAGCAGCCAAGGCAGGGGCGCGGACACTGAAGCTTTCTTT
.,TRBJ2-3,TRBV7-9,15,CASSLALAHTDTQYF,TGTGCCAGCAGCTTAGCACTAGCCCACACAGATACGCAGTATTTT
TRBD2,TRBJ2-1,TRBV4-1,17,CASSQEPLAGPGNEQFF,TGCGCCAGCAGCCAAGAACCTCTAGCGGGGCCGGGGAATGAGCAGTTCTTC
.,TRBJ2-7,TRBV7-7,13,CASSLAGDSEQYF,TGTGCTAGCAGCTTAGCCGGGGACTCCGAGCAGTACTTC